This is a list of T cell receptor beta chains from one sample in a study of T cell responses to AZD1222 COVID-19 vaccine. Sequencing used immunoSEQ multiplex PCR; TCRdb keeps in-frame clones, though not all of them. This sample yields approximately 120,000 clones, of which approximately 87% are seen a single time; less than 4.5% belongs to the top ten. The source material was peripheral blood, sampled 28 days after the second AZD1222 dose. These TCRs come from an adult who received the AZD1222 COVID-19 vaccine. The CDR3 runs from the conserved cysteine through the conserved F or W. Each record gives: J gene, CDR3 length, D gene, V gene, clone size, CDR3 protein, CDR3 DNA. D genes are given only for firm matches. Clone size is given for some rows only: seen once, a few or many times, or a class if the clone is expanded.

TRBJ2-3 14 - TRBV24-1 once CATSAWGSTDTQYF TGTGCCACCAGTGCGTGGGGGAGCACAGATACGCAGTATTTT
TRBJ1-1 17 - TRBV19 once CASSKRRDRFLNTEAFF TGTGCCAGTAGTAAAAGGCGCGACAGATTCTTGAACACTGAAGCTTTCTTT
TRBJ1-5 14 - TRBV28 few CASSLRGVNQPQHF TGTGCCAGCAGTTTAAGGGGCGTCAATCAGCCCCAGCATTTT
TRBJ2-1 12 - TRBV30 - CAWDPFVNEQFF TGTGCCTGGGACCCGTTCGTCAATGAGCAGTTCTTC
TRBJ1-4 13 - TRBV6-5 - CASIEDSYEKLFF TGTGCCAGCATCGAGGACAGCTATGAAAAACTGTTTTTT
TRBJ1-1 13 - TRBV30 once CAWSVNEGTEAFF TGTGCCTGGAGTGTAAACGAGGGCACTGAAGCTTTCTTT
TRBJ1-4 11 - TRBV2 - CASVGGEKLFF TGTGCCAGCGTCGGGGGGGAAAAACTGTTTTTT
TRBJ1-1 12 - TRBV29-1 - CSVEDNSLRAFF TGCAGCGTTGAAGATAATTCTCTGCGGGCTTTCTTT
TRBJ1-6 17 TRBD1 TRBV5-5 - CASSPVPQGVRNSPLHF TGTGCCAGCAGCCCGGTTCCCCAGGGGGTTCGTAATTCACCCCTCCACTTT
TRBJ2-5 17 TRBD2 TRBV9 once CASSVSLAGGSQETQYF TGTGCCAGCAGCGTCTCCTTAGCGGGGGGAAGCCAAGAGACCCAGTACTTC
TRBJ2-2 15 TRBD1 TRBV5-5 - CASSLRGQGTGELFF TGTGCCAGCAGCTTGCGGGGACAGGGAACCGGGGAGCTGTTTTTT
TRBJ2-7 15 TRBD2 TRBV10-2 - CASSVLSGTDYEQYF TGCGCCAGCAGCGTCCTAAGCGGGACCGACTACGAGCAGTACTTC
TRBJ1-6 15 - TRBV25-1 - CASSEGGSFNSPLHF TGTGCCAGCAGTGAAGGGGGTAGCTTTAATTCACCCCTCCACTTT
TRBJ1-5 14 - TRBV9 - CASSVNPGNQPQHF TGTGCCAGCAGCGTAAACCCAGGGAATCAGCCCCAGCATTTT
TRBJ1-2 16 TRBD1 TRBV27 - CASSHLLAGGLYGYTF TGTGCCAGCAGTCACTTATTGGCAGGGGGTTTATATGGCTACACCTTC
TRBJ2-5 18 TRBD1 TRBV7-7 once CASSTLRRQGQSQETQYF TGTGCCAGCAGCACTCTGAGACGACAGGGCCAATCCCAAGAGACCCAGTACTTC
TRBJ1-1 13 - TRBV14 - CASSPRPGTEAFF TGTGCCAGCAGCCCCAGACCGGGGACTGAAGCTTTCTTT
TRBJ2-3 14 - TRBV28 - CASRTPQDSETQYF TGTGCCAGCAGGACGCCGCAGGATTCGGAGACGCAGTATTTT
TRBJ2-2 16 TRBD1 TRBV5-6 - CASSLRAGGWTGELFF TGTGCCAGCAGCTTAAGGGCAGGGGGCTGGACCGGGGAGCTGTTTTTT
TRBJ1-2 18 TRBD1 TRBV27 - CASSLRGTGEPPRNGYTF TGTGCCAGCAGTTTACGGGGGACAGGGGAACCCCCCCGGAATGGCTACACCTTC
TRBJ2-1 16 TRBD2 TRBV9 - CASSGGTSGFNNEQFF TGTGCCAGCAGCGGCGGGACTAGCGGTTTCAACAATGAGCAGTTCTTC
TRBJ1-4 16 - TRBV19 - CASSILRTATNEKLFF TGTGCCAGTAGTATTCTACGGACGGCAACTAATGAAAAACTGTTTTTT
TRBJ2-5 12 - TRBV9 - CASSARGETQYF TGTGCCAGCAGCGCCCGGGGGGAGACCCAGTACTTC
TRBJ1-1 15 - TRBV28 - CASSLSGVLGTEAFF TGTGCCAGCAGTTTATCGGGGGTTTTGGGCACTGAAGCTTTCTTT
TRBJ1-1 13 - TRBV20-1 - CSASQGGNTEAFF TGCAGTGCTAGTCAGGGCGGGAACACTGAAGCTTTCTTT
TRBJ1-1 15 TRBD1 TRBV12-5 - CASGYGTGGGTEAFF TGTGCTAGTGGCTACGGGACAGGGGGAGGCACTGAAGCTTTCTTT
TRBJ2-3 12 TRBD2 TRBV2 - CASVGGGDTQYF TGTGCCAGCGTGGGGGGGGGAGATACGCAGTATTTT